The 30 T cell receptor beta chains below were found in one sample sequenced in a study of blood T cell repertoires in COVID-19. Clones were sequenced by immunoSEQ multiplex PCR, and TCRdb holds only the in-frame ones, with some missing. The sample carries just over 150,000 clones, 80% recorded once. The sample taken for sequencing was peripheral blood. Receptors were obtained from a man in his sixties with acute or convalescent COVID-19.

J is TRBJ2-2 and V is TRBV7-2; the D gene is possibly TRBD1 (5 bases). With 5 bases removed from V and 6 bases from J, the gap between germline ends came to 16 bases. This CDR3 is 15 amino acids long. Germline CDR1 reads SGHTA; CDR2 reads FQGNSA. The CDR3 DNA sequence: TGTGCCAGCAGCCCCCAGTTCACCAGGGCCGGGGAGCTGTTTTTT. It translates to CASSPQFTRAGELFF.

J is TRBJ1-6 and V is TRBV6-2 or TRBV6-3; D ambiguous. The CDR3 runs 12 residues. The V and J ends lost 5 bases and 7 bases respectively, with 6 bases between them. CDR1 is MNHEY and CDR2 is SVGEGT in the germline V gene. Here the CDR3 DNA reads TGTGCCAGCAGTGCACTGAATTCACCCCTCCACTTT. This sequence encodes CASSALNSPLHF.

V and J are TRBV18 and TRBJ2-5; a weak D match, TRBD2 (6 bases). Germline CDR1 KGHSH, CDR2 LQKENI. The length of the CDR3 is 15 residues. Trimming removed 3 bases at V and 4 bases at J, with 15 bases between. The CDR3 region is CASSPPAGTGETQYF. The CDR3 DNA sequence: TGTGCCAGCTCACCCCCAGCAGGGACTGGAGAGACCCAGTACTTC.

The rearrangement uses TRBV15 and TRBJ1-2, with D unclear. CDR3 size: 13 residues. The germline V gene has CDR1 LNHNV and CDR2 YYDKDF (reference sequence). Deletions cut 0 bases from V and 8 bases from J, with 10 bases between. The CDR3 region has the DNA TGTGCCACCAGCAGAGATCTCGCAGGCGGCTACACCTTC. Protein product: CATSRDLAGGYTF. Full variable domain (outside the CDR3, taken from reference TRBV15 and TRBJ1-2): DAMVIQNPRYQVTQFGKPVTLSCSQTLNHNVMYWYQQKSSQAPKLLFHYYDKDFNNEADTPDNFQSRRPNTSFCFLDIRSPGLGDTAMYLCATSRDLAGGYTFGSGTRLTVV.

The chain combines TRBV9 with TRBJ1-1, with D possibly TRBD1 on 6 matching bases. CDR1 and CDR2 (germline): SGDLS, YYNGEE. Trimming shortened V by 3 bases and J by 2 bases, and 11 bases separated the two germline ends. The CDR3 is 14 amino acids. The CDR3 sequence is CASSDDGGNTEAFF. The CDR3 coding sequence is TGTGCCAGCAGCGACGATGGGGGCAACACTGAAGCTTTCTTT.

The V gene is TRBV9, the J gene TRBJ1-3; unclear D gene. The CDR3 runs to 15 residues. Per germline, CDR1 SGDLS and CDR2 YYNGEE. V dropped 0 bases and J dropped 0 bases, with 7 bases sitting between them. The CDR3 sequence: CASSVGGSSGNTIYF. DNA of the CDR3: TGTGCCAGCAGCGTAGGTGGCAGCTCTGGAAACACCATATATTTT.

The CDR3 sequence is CASSPRSGPPGGYTF. The CDR3 region has the DNA TGTGCCAGCTCACCTAGGTCAGGGCCCCCCGGCGGCTACACCTTC. The chain combines TRBV18 with TRBJ1-2; tentatively, D is TRBD1 (5 bases). The CDR3 spans 15 residues. Germline V gene sequence: CDR1 KGHSH, CDR2 LQKENI. V was clipped by 3 bases and J by 8 bases, with 19 bases between them.

The V and J genes are TRBV7-2 and TRBJ2-4; 8 nucleotides match TRBD1. CDR3 length: 15 residues. V was clipped by 4 bases and J by 5 bases; unmatched bases: 7. Germline CDR1 and CDR2: SGHTA and FQGNSA. CDR3 sequence (DNA): TGTGCCAGCAGCTATGACAGGGGAAAGGAAAACATTCAGTACTTC. The encoded protein is CASSYDRGKENIQYF.

The chain has TRBV7-9 and TRBJ2-3, with 9 positions matching TRBD2. CDR1 is SEHNR and CDR2 is FQNEAQ in the germline V gene (reference sequence). The CDR3 loop spans 16 amino acids. Germline trimming cut 1 base from V and 4 bases from J; bases unmatched to any gene: 6. The CDR3 sequence: CASSLGSGGMADTQYF. The CDR3 DNA reads as TGTGCCAGCAGCTTAGGGAGCGGGGGGATGGCAGATACGCAGTATTTT.

The chain carries TRBV19 and TRBJ1-5; D is undetermined. Germline CDR1 reads LNHDA; CDR2 reads SQIVND (reference sequence). The CDR3 has 15 amino acids. V was trimmed by 5 bases and J by 0 bases, leaving 11 bases between them. CDR3 bases: TGTGCCAGTAGTCCCAGTGTATATAGCAATCAGCCCCAGCATTTT. This encodes CASSPSVYSNQPQHF.

The chain is built from TRBV6-5 and TRBJ2-7, with D perhaps matching TRBD2 (6 bases). The germline gives CDR1 MNHEY, CDR2 SVGAGI. The CDR3 length is 16 residues. V gave up 4 bases and J gave up 9 bases, with 25 bases separating them. DNA for the CDR3: TGTGCCAGCAGTTCCGCCGGCGGGGATATGGTTAGAGGGCAGTACTTC. It codes for CASSSAGGDMVRGQYF.

The V gene is TRBV4-3, the J gene TRBJ1-2, with TRBD1 as a possible D gene (5 bases). The CDR3 runs to 16 residues. Germline V gives CDR1 LGHNA, CDR2 YSLEER. V was cut by 4 bases and J by 0 bases, with 15 bases left in between. CDR3: CASSPGGIEPNYGYTF. Written as DNA, the CDR3 is TGCGCCAGCAGCCCCGGGGGTATTGAACCTAACTATGGCTACACCTTC.

The chain has TRBV4-2 and TRBJ2-3; TRBD2 matches 7 bases. V gave up 4 bases and J gave up 4 bases; unmatched junction bases: 5. Germline V lookup: CDR1 LGHNA, CDR2 YNFKEQ. The CDR3 extends over 14 amino acids. The CDR3 DNA sequence: TGTGCCAGCAGCCCAGCGGGAAGGGCAGATACGCAGTATTTT. Its translation: CASSPAGRADTQYF.

The CDR3 is CASSQDIGNGRGYTF. CDR3 nucleotides: TGCGCCAGCAGCCAAGATATTGGCAACGGGAGGGGCTACACCTTC. The chain couples TRBV4-3 to TRBJ1-2, with unresolved D. CDR3 length: 15 amino acids. Trimming took off 0 bases at V and 8 bases at J, with 16 bases between the two ends. Looked up from germline, CDR1 is LGHNA and CDR2 is YSLEER.

The chain is built from TRBV2 and TRBJ2-7, with a tentative D call TRBD2 (6 bases). Trimming stripped 4 bases from V and 3 bases from J, with 19 bases between. The CDR3 is 16 amino acids. Germline-derived CDR1 and CDR2 are SNHLY and FYNNEI. The CDR3 protein is CASSGGVRGLSYEQYF. The CDR3 nucleotides are TGTGCCAGCAGTGGTGGGGTACGGGGGTTGAGCTACGAGCAGTACTTC.

This clone occurred a few times. The V call is TRBV7-3, the J call TRBJ1-3, with D possibly matching TRBD1 (5 bases). Trimming pared 6 bases from V and 4 bases from J, leaving 7 bases between. The CDR3 is 12 amino acids. The germline gives CDR1 SGHTA, CDR2 FQGTGA. CDR3 bases: TGTGCCAGCAGAGGGGCAGGAAACACCATATATTTT. It is translated as CASRGAGNTIYF.

The chain combines TRBV5-4 with TRBJ2-3, with D unclear. Trimming pared 4 bases from V and 8 bases from J, leaving 14 bases between. The CDR3 has 13 amino acids. In germline, CDR1 is SGHNT, CDR2 YYREEE (reference sequence). The chain's CDR3 is CASSQTGPGTQYF. CDR3 DNA sequence: TGTGCCAGCAGCCAGACCGGTCCAGGTACGCAGTATTTT.

The V gene is TRBV6-4, the J gene TRBJ2-1, with TRBD2 identical over 9 bases. The CDR3 runs 16 residues. V shed 4 bases and J 8 bases; nucleotides not matched to a gene: 12. The germline V gene encodes CDR1 MRHNA and CDR2 SNTAGT. The CDR3 is CASSAYAGGPQDEQFF. CDR3 sequence (DNA): TGTGCCAGCAGTGCTTATGCGGGAGGGCCGCAGGATGAGCAGTTCTTC.

The genes are TRBV4-2 and TRBJ2-1; D possibly corresponds to TRBD2 (7 bases). The V and J ends lost 0 bases and 4 bases respectively, with 16 bases between them. The CDR3 runs to 17 residues. Germline CDR1 is LGHNA and CDR2 is YNFKEQ. In DNA form, the CDR3 reads TGTGCCAGCAGCCAAGATTGGGCGGGGGCCCAATACAATGAGCAGTTCTTC. Amino acids: CASSQDWAGAQYNEQFF.

V and J are TRBV2 and TRBJ2-7; 14 bases match TRBD2. The trim removed 4 bases at V and 6 bases at J, leaving 2 bases unmatched. The germline CDR1 and CDR2 sequences are SNHLY and FYNNEI. The CDR3 runs 14 residues. The DNA of the CDR3 is TGTGCCAGCAGTGGGACTAGCGGGAGGACCGAGCAGTACTTC. Protein sequence: CASSGTSGRTEQYF.

This clone has a single count. This sequence joins TRBV10-3 and TRBJ2-3; D call uncertain. The CDR3 is 16 residues long. Germline V lookup: CDR1 ENHRY, CDR2 SYGVKD. Trimming removed 1 base from V and 2 bases from J, with 13 bases in between. CDR3 region: CAISEFGLAPTDTQYF. The DNA of the CDR3 is TGTGCCATCAGTGAGTTCGGGTTAGCCCCCACAGATACGCAGTATTTT.

The V gene is TRBV24-1, the J gene TRBJ2-1; 8 nucleotides line up with TRBD1. Germline lookup yields CDR1 KGHDR and CDR2 SFDVKD. The CDR3 extends over 16 amino acids. V lost 4 bases and J lost 5; bases outside the gene matches: 9. The CDR3 spells CATSDPGGSEDNEQFF. The CDR3 nucleotides read TGTGCCACCAGTGACCCAGGGGGCTCCGAGGACAATGAGCAGTTCTTC.

V and J are TRBV24-1 and TRBJ2-3; D may be TRBD1 (5 bases). Trimming removed 2 bases at V and 0 bases at J, with 11 bases between. The CDR3 is made up of 16 amino acids. Germline assignment: CDR1 KGHDR and CDR2 SFDVKD. CDR3: CATSDSQGASTDTQYF. The CDR3 DNA reads as TGTGCCACCAGTGATTCCCAGGGCGCTAGCACAGATACGCAGTATTTT.

This chain uses TRBV3-1 (or the pseudogene TRBV3-2) with TRBJ1-5; D unresolved. Deletions cut 0 bases from V and 4 bases from J, with 7 bases between. Per the germline V gene, CDR1 is LGHDT and CDR2 is YNNKEL (reference sequence). This CDR3 region has 14 residues. The CDR3 nucleotides read TGTGCCAGCAGCCAAGATGGCCCTAATCAGCCCCAGCATTTT. It yields the protein CASSQDGPNQPQHF.

The chain has TRBV7-3 and TRBJ1-1, with 7 bases lining up with TRBD1. V dropped 8 bases and J dropped 2; count of bases not matched to a gene: 5. CDR1 and CDR2 from the germline V gene are SGHTA and FQGTGA. This CDR3 contains 13 residues. The CDR3 nucleotides are TGTGCCAGCGGCCAGGGGGTTAACACTGAAGCTTTCTTT. This translates into CASGQGVNTEAFF. Supplemented by reference TRBV7-3 and TRBJ1-1, the full variable domain reads GAGVSQTPSNKVTEKGKYVELRCDPISGHTALYWYRQSLGQGPEFLIYFQGTGAADDSGLPNDRFFAVRPEGSVSTLKIQRTERGDSAVYLCASGQGVNTEAFFGQGTRLTVV.

The chain couples TRBV6-1 to TRBJ1-1; D gene ambiguous. CDR3 length: 13 residues. CDR1 is MNHNS and CDR2 is SASEGT in the germline V gene. Trimming took 3 bases from V and 1 from J, leaving 6 bases between them. CDR3 loop: CASSETGNTEAFF. The CDR3, as DNA: TGTGCCAGCAGTGAGACGGGGAACACTGAAGCTTTCTTT.

The V and J genes are TRBV11-3 and TRBJ1-1; TRBD1 matches at 8 bases. Germline values: CDR1 SGHNT, CDR2 YENEEA. Unmatched junction bases numbered 6, after V lost 0 bases and J lost 0 bases. This CDR3 contains 17 residues. The CDR3 here is CASSLDPPGGMNTEAFF. Here the CDR3 DNA reads TGTGCCAGCAGCTTAGATCCCCCAGGGGGCATGAACACTGAAGCTTTCTTT.

The gene calls are TRBV7-9 and TRBJ2-5, with 10 bases aligning to TRBD1. Germline-derived CDR1 and CDR2 are SEHNR and FQNEAQ (reference sequence). The CDR3 length is 15 residues. With V trimmed by 5 bases and J by 4 bases, 7 bases remained unmatched. CDR3 amino acids: CASSTGQGEGETQYF. The CDR3 coding sequence is TGTGCCAGCAGCACAGGACAGGGGGAGGGAGAGACCCAGTACTTC.

The chain combines TRBV10-3 with TRBJ2-7; D might be TRBD2 (6 bases). The CDR3 has 14 amino acids. Per germline, CDR1 ENHRY and CDR2 SYGVKD. Trimming took off 10 bases at V and 3 bases at J, with 19 bases between the two ends. CDR3 sequence reads: CATLSGSGDYEQYF. DNA for the CDR3: TGTGCCACCCTATCGGGCTCGGGGGACTACGAGCAGTACTTC.

The chain carries TRBV18 and TRBJ2-7, with no clear D. The CDR3 loop spans 14 amino acids. From germline, CDR1 is KGHSH and CDR2 LQKENI. The V end was cut by 2 bases, the J end by 0 bases, with 8 bases between. Here the CDR3 reads CASSPGQPSYEQYF. In DNA form, the CDR3 reads TGTGCCAGCTCACCAGGGCAGCCCTCCTACGAGCAGTACTTC.